The 8 T cell receptor beta chains presented below share a single source sample, sequenced in a study of blood T cell repertoires in COVID-19. Generated by immunoSEQ multiplex PCR, the TCRdb table keeps only in-frame clones and is missing some. This table has 300,000 to 350,000 clones, around 90% appearing once. The sequenced sample consisted of PBMCs or T cells enriched from blood (not recorded which). The origin of the receptors is a woman younger than 35 with acute COVID-19.

This chain uses TRBV5-6 with TRBJ2-4, with D possibly being TRBD2 (7 bases). V dropped 6 bases and J dropped 7 bases, with 14 bases sitting between them. Germline CDR1 reads SGHDT; CDR2 reads YYEEEE. CDR3 length equals 13 residues. CDR3 bases: TGTGCCAGCACCCGGGGGGCGGGGAACATTCAGTACTTC. Translated, it gives CASTRGAGNIQYF.

The genes are TRBV19 and TRBJ2-7; no definite D call. V lost 4 bases, J lost 3 bases, and 10 bases lay in between. The CDR3 covers 13 residues. Germline V CDR1 and CDR2: LNHDA, SQIVND (reference sequence). The CDR3 here is CASSKQRFYEQYF. Written as DNA, the CDR3 is TGTGCCAGTAGTAAGCAGCGCTTCTACGAGCAGTACTTC.

The chain has TRBV7-9 and TRBJ1-6; 10 nucleotides agree with TRBD1. V was pared by 5 bases and J by 2 bases, with 3 bases of the junction left unmatched. Germline-derived CDR1 and CDR2 are SEHNR and FQNEAQ (reference sequence). This CDR3 contains 16 residues. The CDR3 loop is CASSPGQGTYNSPLHF. DNA of the CDR3: TGTGCCAGCAGCCCGGGACAGGGGACCTATAATTCACCCCTCCACTTT.

The chain carries TRBV5-1 and TRBJ2-7, with 7 bases fitting TRBD1. The germline CDR1 and CDR2 sequences are SGHRS and YFSETQ. V was clipped by 4 bases and J by 4 bases; unmatched bases: 5. The CDR3 contains 13 residues. CDR3 loop: CASSILQGYEQYF. CDR3 bases: TGCGCCAGCAGCATCTTACAGGGGTACGAGCAGTACTTC.

The chain is built from TRBV2 and TRBJ2-1, with D perhaps TRBD1 (6 bases). Germline V gives CDR1 SNHLY, CDR2 FYNNEI. The CDR3 has 14 residues. Trimming cost V 9 bases and J 0 bases, with 12 bases left between them. The CDR3 protein is CASLQGISYNEQFF. For the CDR3, the DNA is TGTGCCAGTTTACAGGGAATCTCCTACAATGAGCAGTTCTTC.

V is TRBV19 and J is TRBJ1-2; possibly TRBD1 for D (6 bases). Looked up from germline, CDR1 is LNHDA and CDR2 is SQIVND (reference sequence). Trimming took 1 base from V and 8 from J, leaving 23 bases between them. This CDR3 has 17 amino acids. The DNA of the CDR3 is TGTGCCAGTAGTATAGCCCCAGAGGCAGGGGCCCGCGGAGGCTACACCTTC. Protein product: CASSIAPEAGARGGYTF.

This chain connects TRBV3-1 (or the pseudogene TRBV3-2) to TRBJ2-1, with 9 bases that match TRBD2. V gave up 6 bases and J gave up 0 bases; unmatched junction bases: 6. Germline CDR1 is LGHDT and CDR2 is YNNKEL (reference sequence). The CDR3 consists of 16 residues. This chain's CDR3 is CASRLSGGSSYNEQFF. As DNA, the CDR3 is TGTGCCAGCAGATTAAGCGGGGGGAGCTCCTACAATGAGCAGTTCTTC.

This clone has a handful of counts. This chain connects TRBV2 to TRBJ2-7; 7 bases match TRBD1. Germline assignment: CDR1 SNHLY and CDR2 FYNNEI. CDR3 length equals 19 residues. With V trimmed by 7 bases and J by 2 bases, 23 bases remained unmatched. CDR3 nucleotides: TGTGCCAGCAATTCACCCCGGGACAGTGATAATTGGGTCACCTACGAGCAGTACTTC. This translates into CASNSPRDSDNWVTYEQYF.